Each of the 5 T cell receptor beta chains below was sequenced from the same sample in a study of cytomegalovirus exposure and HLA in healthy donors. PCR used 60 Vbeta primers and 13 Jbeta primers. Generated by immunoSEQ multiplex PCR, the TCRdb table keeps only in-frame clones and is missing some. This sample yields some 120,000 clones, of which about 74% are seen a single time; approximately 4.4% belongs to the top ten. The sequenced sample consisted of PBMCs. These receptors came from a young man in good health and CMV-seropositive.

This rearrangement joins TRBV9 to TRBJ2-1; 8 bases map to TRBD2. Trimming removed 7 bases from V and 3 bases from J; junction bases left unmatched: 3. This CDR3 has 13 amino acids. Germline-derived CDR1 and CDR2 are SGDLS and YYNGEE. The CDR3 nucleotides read TGTGCCAGCTCGGGGGGGAACTACAATGAGCAGTTCTTC. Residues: CASSGGNYNEQFF.

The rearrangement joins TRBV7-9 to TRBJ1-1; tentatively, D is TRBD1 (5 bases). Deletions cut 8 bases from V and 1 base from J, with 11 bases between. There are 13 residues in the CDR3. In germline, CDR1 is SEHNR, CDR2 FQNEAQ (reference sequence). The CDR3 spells CASRDGGNTEAFF. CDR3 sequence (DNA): TGTGCCAGCCGGGACGGGGGGAACACTGAAGCTTTCTTT.

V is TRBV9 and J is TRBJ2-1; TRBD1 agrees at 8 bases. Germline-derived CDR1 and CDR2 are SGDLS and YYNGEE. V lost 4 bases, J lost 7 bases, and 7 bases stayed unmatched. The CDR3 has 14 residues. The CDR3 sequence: CASSLQGAWNEQFF. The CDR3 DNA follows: TGTGCCAGCAGCCTCCAGGGGGCTTGGAATGAGCAGTTCTTC.

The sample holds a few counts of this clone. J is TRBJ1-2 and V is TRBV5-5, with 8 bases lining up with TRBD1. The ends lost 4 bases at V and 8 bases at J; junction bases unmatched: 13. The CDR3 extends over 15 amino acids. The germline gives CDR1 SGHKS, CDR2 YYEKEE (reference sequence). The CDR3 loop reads CASSLSPGTGPGYTF. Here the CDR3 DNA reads TGTGCCAGCAGCCTAAGCCCCGGGACAGGACCGGGCTACACCTTC.

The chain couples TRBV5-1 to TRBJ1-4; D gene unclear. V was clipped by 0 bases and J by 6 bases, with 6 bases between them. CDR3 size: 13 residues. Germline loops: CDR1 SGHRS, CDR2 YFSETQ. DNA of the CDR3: TGCGCCAGCAGCTTGGCCACAGATGAAAAACTGTTTTTT. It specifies CASSLATDEKLFF.